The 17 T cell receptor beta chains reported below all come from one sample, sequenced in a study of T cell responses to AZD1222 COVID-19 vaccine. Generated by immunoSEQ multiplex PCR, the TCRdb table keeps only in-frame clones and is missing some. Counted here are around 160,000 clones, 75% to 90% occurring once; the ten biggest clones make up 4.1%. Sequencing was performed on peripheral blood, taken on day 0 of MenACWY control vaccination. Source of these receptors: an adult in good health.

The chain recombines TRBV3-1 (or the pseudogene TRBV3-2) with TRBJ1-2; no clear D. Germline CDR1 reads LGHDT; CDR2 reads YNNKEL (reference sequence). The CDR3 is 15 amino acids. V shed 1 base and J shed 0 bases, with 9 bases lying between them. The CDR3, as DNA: TGTGCCAGCAGCCAAGCAACCGGAGCTAACTATGGCTACACCTTC. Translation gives CASSQATGANYGYTF.

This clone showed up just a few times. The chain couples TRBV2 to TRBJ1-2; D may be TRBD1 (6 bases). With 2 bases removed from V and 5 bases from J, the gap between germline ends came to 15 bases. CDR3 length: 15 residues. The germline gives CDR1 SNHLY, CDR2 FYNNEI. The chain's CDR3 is CASSETTGGGYGYTF. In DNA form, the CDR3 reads TGTGCCAGCAGTGAAACGACAGGTGGAGGGTATGGCTACACCTTC. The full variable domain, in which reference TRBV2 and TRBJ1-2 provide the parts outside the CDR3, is EPEVTQTPSHQVTQMGQEVILRCVPISNHLYFYWYRQILGQKVEFLVSFYNNEISEKSEIFDDQFSVERPDGSNFTLKIRSTKLEDSAMYFCASSETTGGGYGYTFGSGTRLTVV.

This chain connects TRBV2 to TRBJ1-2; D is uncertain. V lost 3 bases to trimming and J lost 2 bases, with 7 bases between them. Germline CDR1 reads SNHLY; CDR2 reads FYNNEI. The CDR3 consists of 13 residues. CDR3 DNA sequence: TGTGCCAGCAGTGATCAGTTGAACTATGGCTACACCTTC. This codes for CASSDQLNYGYTF.

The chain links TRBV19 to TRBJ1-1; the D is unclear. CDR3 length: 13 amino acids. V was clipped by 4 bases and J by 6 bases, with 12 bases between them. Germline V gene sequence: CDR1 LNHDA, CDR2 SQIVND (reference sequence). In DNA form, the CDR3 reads TGTGCCAGTAGTAGCAAAATTTCCTCTGAAGCTTTCTTT. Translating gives CASSSKISSEAFF.

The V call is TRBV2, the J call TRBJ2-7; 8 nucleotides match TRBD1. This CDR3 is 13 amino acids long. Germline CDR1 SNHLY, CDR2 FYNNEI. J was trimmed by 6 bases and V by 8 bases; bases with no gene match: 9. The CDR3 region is CASARTGKVEQYV. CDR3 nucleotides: TGTGCCAGCGCCCGGACAGGGAAGGTCGAGCAGTACGTC.

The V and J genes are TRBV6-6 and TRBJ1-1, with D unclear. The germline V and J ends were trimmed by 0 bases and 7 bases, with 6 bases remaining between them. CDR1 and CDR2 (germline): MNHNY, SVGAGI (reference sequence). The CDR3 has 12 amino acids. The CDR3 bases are TGTGCCAGCAGTTACTCGACATTTGAAGCTTTCTTT. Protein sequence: CASSYSTFEAFF.

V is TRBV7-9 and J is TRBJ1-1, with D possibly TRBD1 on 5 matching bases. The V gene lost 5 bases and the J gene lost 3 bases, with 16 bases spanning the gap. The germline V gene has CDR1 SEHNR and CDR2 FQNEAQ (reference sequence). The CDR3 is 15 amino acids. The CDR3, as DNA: TGTGCCAGCAGCCTACTCCACAGGTCCCACACTGAAGCTTTCTTT. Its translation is CASSLLHRSHTEAFF.

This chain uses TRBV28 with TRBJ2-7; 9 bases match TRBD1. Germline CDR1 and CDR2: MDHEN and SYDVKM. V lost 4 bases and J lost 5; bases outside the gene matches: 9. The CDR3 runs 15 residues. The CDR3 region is CASSSPGQGPDEQYV. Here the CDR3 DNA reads TGTGCCAGCAGTTCTCCGGGACAGGGACCCGACGAGCAGTACGTC.

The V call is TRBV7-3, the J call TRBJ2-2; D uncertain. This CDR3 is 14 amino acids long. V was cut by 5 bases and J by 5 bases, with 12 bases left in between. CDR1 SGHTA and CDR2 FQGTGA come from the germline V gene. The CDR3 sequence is CASSPSIQTGELFF. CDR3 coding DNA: TGTGCCAGCAGCCCGTCTATCCAGACCGGGGAGCTGTTTTTT.

CDR3 amino acids: CASSFTGTGDNEQFF. The CDR3 DNA follows: TGTGCCAGCAGTTTTACCGGGACAGGAGACAATGAGCAGTTCTTC. V gene TRBV28 combines with J gene TRBJ2-1; 8 nucleotides agree with TRBD1. CDR3 length: 15 residues. From germline, CDR1 is MDHEN and CDR2 SYDVKM. J gave up 5 bases and V 3 bases, and 6 bases lay outside the gene matches.

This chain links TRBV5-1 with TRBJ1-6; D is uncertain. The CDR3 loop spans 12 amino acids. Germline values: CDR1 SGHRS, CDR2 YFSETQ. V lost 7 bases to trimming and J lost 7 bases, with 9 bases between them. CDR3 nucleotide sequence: TGCGCCAGCGGCTATCAGAATTCACCCCTCCACTTT. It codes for CASGYQNSPLHF. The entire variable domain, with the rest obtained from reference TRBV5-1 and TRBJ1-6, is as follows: KAGVTQTPRYLIKTRGQQVTLSCSPISGHRSVSWYQQTPGQGLQFLFEYFSETQRNKGNFPGRFSGRQFSNSRSEMNVSTLELGDSALYLCASGYQNSPLHFGNGTRLTVT.

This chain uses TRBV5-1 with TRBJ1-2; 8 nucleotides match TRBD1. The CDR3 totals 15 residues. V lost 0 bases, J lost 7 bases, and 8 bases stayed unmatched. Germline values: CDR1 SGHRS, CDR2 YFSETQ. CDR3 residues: CASSLGSDRGFGYTF. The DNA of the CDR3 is TGCGCCAGCAGCTTGGGAAGCGACAGGGGTTTTGGCTACACCTTC.

CDR3 in amino acids: CASSPQTTEAFF. The CDR3 DNA reads as TGTGCCAGCTCACCACAGACCACTGAAGCTTTCTTT. The chain links TRBV18 to TRBJ1-1; D is unresolved. Deletions cut 1 base from V and 4 bases from J, with 4 bases between. This CDR3 has 12 amino acids. Germline V gives CDR1 KGHSH, CDR2 LQKENI.

This chain's CDR3 is CASSDLQSAPQHF. The DNA for the CDR3 is TGTGCCAGCAGTGATCTGCAATCAGCCCCCCAGCATTTT. The J gene is TRBJ1-5, the V gene TRBV2; D remains unclear. The V end lost 3 bases, the J end lost 10 bases, and 13 bases lay between the germline ends. Germline CDR1 SNHLY, CDR2 FYNNEI. CDR3 length equals 13 residues. Complete variable domain (other parts from reference TRBV2 and TRBJ1-5): EPEVTQTPSHQVTQMGQEVILRCVPISNHLYFYWYRQILGQKVEFLVSFYNNEISEKSEIFDDQFSVERPDGSNFTLKIRSTKLEDSAMYFCASSDLQSAPQHFGDGTRLSIL.

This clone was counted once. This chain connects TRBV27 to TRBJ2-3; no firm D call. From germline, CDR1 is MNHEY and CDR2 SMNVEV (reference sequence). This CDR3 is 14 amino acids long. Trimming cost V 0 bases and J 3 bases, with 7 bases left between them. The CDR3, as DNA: TGTGCCAGCAGTTTATCAGCTAGAACAGATACGCAGTATTTT. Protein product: CASSLSARTDTQYF.

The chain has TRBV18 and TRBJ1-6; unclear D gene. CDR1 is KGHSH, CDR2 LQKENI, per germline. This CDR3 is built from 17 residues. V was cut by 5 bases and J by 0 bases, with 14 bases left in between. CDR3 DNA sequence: TGTGCCAGCTCATCGCTGGCAGGAAGCTCCTATAATTCACCCCTCCACTTT. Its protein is CASSSLAGSSYNSPLHF.

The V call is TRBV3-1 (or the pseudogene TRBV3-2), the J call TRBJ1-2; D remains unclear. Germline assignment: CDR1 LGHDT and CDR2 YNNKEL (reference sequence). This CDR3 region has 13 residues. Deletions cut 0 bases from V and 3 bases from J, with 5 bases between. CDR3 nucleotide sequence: TGTGCCAGCAGCCAAGATTTGTACTATGGCTACACCTTC. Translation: CASSQDLYYGYTF.